A selection of T cell receptor beta chains follows, all from one sample in a study of blood T cells in healthy people across ages. TCRdb ran MiXCR on the 5' RACE reads and lists one entry per CDR3 protein. The sample lists fewer than 1,000,000 distinct CDR3 sequences; about 47% were seen once. Input material: blood. These receptors came from an elderly man in good health. Each CDR3 is given with its conserved first and last residue. The D gene is left open where the match is weak. Clone size is not always given. Where it is, it says once, few, many or a class for expanded clones.

j_call | clone_size | d_call | v_call | cdr3_nt | cdr3_aa
TRBJ2-6 | few | TRBD1 | TRBV24-1 | TGTGCCGTCGGACAGGGCCGCTCTGGGGCCAACGTCCTGACTTTC | CAVGQGRSGANVLTF
TRBJ1-5 | - | - | TRBV20-1 | TGCAGTGCTAGAGAATCGGGACCGGGCAATCAGCCCCAGCATTTT | CSARESGPGNQPQHF
TRBJ1-2 | - | - | TRBV25-1 | TGTGCCAGCAGTGAATCGGGCAGTAACTATGGCTACACCTTC | CASSESGSNYGYTF
TRBJ2-7 | - | - | TRBV14 | TGTGCCAGCAGCCCGGCCCGGGGAATACCCTCCGAGCAGTACTTC | CASSPARGIPSEQYF
TRBJ2-6 | few | TRBD1 | TRBV7-9 | TGTGCCAGCAGCTTAGGTTCTGGGACAGGGAGGGCCAACGTCCTGACTTTC | CASSLGSGTGRANVLTF
TRBJ2-7 | - | TRBD2 | TRBV29-1 | TGCAGCGTGGCTGGGACTAGCGGGAGCTCCTACGAGCAGTACTTC | CSVAGTSGSSYEQYF
TRBJ2-3 | - | TRBD2 | TRBV28 | TGTGCCAGCAAAGGAACTAGCGGGAGTTCGGTAGATACGCAGTATTTT | CASKGTSGSSVDTQYF
TRBJ2-1 | many | TRBD2 | TRBV15 | TGTGCCACCAGCAGAGTATCCACCGGGACTAGCGGGTGGCCGTACAATGAGCAGTTCTTC | CATSRVSTGTSGWPYNEQFF
TRBJ2-1 | - | TRBD1 | TRBV27 | TGTGCCGCCTGGGACAGGCTAAAAGAGACCCAGTTCTTC | CAAWDRLKETQFF
TRBJ1-2 | - | TRBD1 | TRBV6-5 | TGTGCCAGCAGTACGACAGGGGGTCAGGGCTACACCTTC | CASSTTGGQGYTF
TRBJ2-5 | - | TRBD1 | TRBV20-1 | TGCAGTGCTGAAGACAGGGCAGAAGAGACCCAGTACTTC | CSAEDRAEETQYF
TRBJ1-1 | once | - | TRBV6-2/TRBV6-3 | TGTGCCAGCAGGTTTAATCCGACAGTGAACACTGAAGCTTTCTTT | CASRFNPTVNTEAFF
TRBJ2-5 | - | TRBD2 | TRBV20-1 | TGCAGTGCCCGACGAAATGGACTAGCGGGGGACCAGTACTTC | CSARRNGLAGDQYF
TRBJ1-6 | - | - | TRBV4-2 | TGTGCCAGCAGCCACCAGGGACGAGGACTAAGTGGTTCACCCCTCCACTTT | CASSHQGRGLSGSPLHF
TRBJ2-3 | few | - | TRBV6-2/TRBV6-3 | TGTGCCAGCAGTCCGGCAGGGGCCCGCTATACGCAGTATTTT | CASSPAGARYTQYF
TRBJ2-1 | - | TRBD1 | TRBV20-1 | TGCAGTGCTGCCGGGACAGCGCTTTACAATGAGCAGTTCTTC | CSAAGTALYNEQFF
TRBJ2-3 | few | TRBD2 | TRBV7-2 | TGTGCCAGCCAGACTAGCGGGAATACAGATACGCAGTATTTT | CASQTSGNTDTQYF
TRBJ2-6 | many | - | TRBV29-1 | TGCAGCGTTGCCAGGGACCCTGGGGCCAACGTCCTGACTTTC | CSVARDPGANVLTF